This T cell receptor beta chain was captured by sequencing in a study of blood T cell repertoires in COVID-19. Study details: Samples representing acute and convalescent COVID-19 were sourced from the United States, Italy and Spain. T cells, B-cell-depleted T cells, or PBMCs supplied cDNA or gDNA.

The authors' processing: The authors estimated nucleated cell counts from reference gene primer amplification. Repertoires were generated with immunoSEQ multiplex PCR, while TCRdb's copy carries only in-frame clones and drops some. The V and J calls and clone size are taken from that table; D and trimming were inferred from the DNA. The table records fewer than 150,000 clones, roughly 85% of them present only once. With 2 bases clipped from V and 3 bases from J, the junction kept 5 bases outside the gene matches. Germline CDR1 SGHDN, CDR2 FVKESK. The CDR3 covers 15 residues. Seattle participants joined during active infection and were tracked over time.

This clonotype was obtained from a woman in her sixties with COVID-19, enrolled during active disease. The chain joins TRBV14 to TRBJ2-3, with 7 bases that match TRBD2. Sequenced sample: peripheral blood. CDR3 sequence (DNA): TGTGCCAGCAGCCAATCGGGAGGAGTTACAGATACGCAGTATTTT. This sequence encodes CASSQSGGVTDTQYF.